This TCR beta chain was found in a study of beta chain features in type 1 diabetes. Worth noting for this clone: Antigen specificity is unknown.

Trimming stripped 2 bases from V and 5 bases from J, with 4 bases between. Germline V CDR1 and CDR2: DFQATT, SNEGSKA (reference sequence). CDR3 size: 11 residues. Whole-study findings and limits: A moderate, significant TCRB CDR3 shortening appeared in type 1 diabetes across four CD4+ subsets. Naive, central memory and Treg TCRB repertoires appeared more alike in patients than in healthy donors.

cDNA synthesis used the whole RNA isolate, giving expressed TCRB sequences. TCRdb keeps only in-frame clones here, not all; method: immunoSEQ multiplex PCR. The table has a few hundred thousand clones, around 15% seen once. Sample: naive CD4+ T cells from blood. The receptor's source is a man aged 30 to 45 with type 1 diabetes. The chain links TRBV20-1 to TRBJ2-1; no firm D call. Here the CDR3 DNA reads TGCAGTGCTAGACGGCACAATGAGCAGTTCTTC. Translation: CSARRHNEQFF.